This TCR beta chain was sequenced in a study of T cells in Graves' hyperthyroidism and ophthalmopathy. Authors of the study amplified TCR beta CDR3 regions from RNA transcripts. HTBI primers were used for first-round RT-PCR of the TCR CDR3. TCRdb analysed the multiplex PCR reads with MiXCR anew, one entry per CDR3 protein. The sample contains about 640,000 distinct CDR3 sequences, less than 25% of which appear only once. This clonotype was counted many times. The germline V gene has CDR1 MNHEY and CDR2 SMNVEV (reference sequence). The CDR3 sequence is 16 residues long. The V gene end was trimmed by 5 bases and the J gene end by 6 bases; junction bases not matched to a gene: 12. Ophthalmopathy patients showed a Clinical Activity Score of at least 3, NOSPECS grade of at least 4 and duration under 3 months. Patients showing uncontrolled infection, other autoimmune disease, pregnancy or lactation were ineligible.

This receptor was identified in a man aged 30 to 45 with Graves' ophthalmopathy. Sequenced input: blood. The V call is TRBV27, the J call TRBJ2-5; 10 positions match TRBD1. CDR3 region: CASSLLPGQGLKTQYF. The CDR3 DNA reads TGTGCCAGCAGTCTCCTACCGGGACAGGGGTTGAAGACCCAGTACTTC.